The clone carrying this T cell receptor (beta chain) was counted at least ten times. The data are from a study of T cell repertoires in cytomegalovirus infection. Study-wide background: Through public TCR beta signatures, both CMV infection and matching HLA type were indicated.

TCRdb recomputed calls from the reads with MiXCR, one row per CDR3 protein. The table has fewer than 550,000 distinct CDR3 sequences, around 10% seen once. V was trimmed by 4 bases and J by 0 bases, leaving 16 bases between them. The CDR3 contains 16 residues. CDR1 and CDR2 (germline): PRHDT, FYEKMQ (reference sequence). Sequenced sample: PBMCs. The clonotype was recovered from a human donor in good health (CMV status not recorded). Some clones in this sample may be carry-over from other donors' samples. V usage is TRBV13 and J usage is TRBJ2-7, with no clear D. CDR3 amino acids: CASSSREAVISYEQYF. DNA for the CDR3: TGTGCCAGCAGCTCACGTGAGGCGGTCATCTCCTACGAGCAGTACTTC.